One and the same sample provided the 8 T cell receptor beta chains below, sequenced in a study of beta chain features in type 1 diabetes. Investigators reverse transcribed all isolated RNA, so they sequenced expressed TCRB transcripts. Repertoires were generated with immunoSEQ multiplex PCR, while TCRdb's copy carries only in-frame clones and drops some. The data hold roughly 300,000 clones, with about 15% observed a single time. The sequencing input was central memory CD4+ T cells from blood. Receptors were obtained from a man aged 25 to 40 in good health.

This clone appeared many times. The rearrangement uses TRBV29-1 and TRBJ2-1; 10 bases map to TRBD1. The trim removed 8 bases at V and 3 bases at J, leaving 4 bases unmatched. CDR1 and CDR2 (germline): SQVTM, ANQGSEA. This CDR3 is 13 amino acids long. CDR3 residues: CSLGDRGYNEQFF. Here the CDR3 DNA reads TGCAGCTTGGGGGACAGGGGCTACAATGAGCAGTTCTTC.

This clone was picked up a small number of times. V gene TRBV6-6 combines with J gene TRBJ1-2, with D unresolved. Trimming shortened V by 8 bases and J by 3 bases, and 16 bases separated the two germline ends. Germline CDR1 MNHNY, CDR2 SVGAGI (reference sequence). The CDR3 is 14 residues long. The CDR3 protein is CASHPYDGYYGYTF. CDR3 nucleotides: TGTGCCAGCCATCCTTACGATGGCTACTATGGCTACACCTTC.

This clone appeared a few times. The chain is built from TRBV4-3 and TRBJ2-7, with unresolved D. Germline assignment: CDR1 LGHNA and CDR2 YSLEER. V was clipped by 4 bases and J by 5 bases, with 12 bases between them. The CDR3 sequence is 13 residues long. Here the CDR3 DNA reads TGCGCCAGCAGCCGATGGACGCGCGACGAGCAGTACTTC. This gives the protein CASSRWTRDEQYF.

The CDR3 nucleotides read TGTGCCAGCAGTGGTCGAGGGGGGCGCAACTATGGCTACACCTTC. Encoded protein: CASSGRGGRNYGYTF. This sequence joins TRBV6-1 and TRBJ1-2, with D perhaps matching TRBD1 (6 bases). Germline V gene data show CDR1 as MNHNS and CDR2 as SASEGT. The ends were cut back, 4 bases at V and 2 bases at J, with 14 bases in the middle. The CDR3 sequence is 15 residues long.

The chain carries TRBV7-2 and TRBJ2-1; no clear D. The CDR3 consists of 13 residues. V was pared by 8 bases and J by 2 bases, with 10 bases between. The germline gives CDR1 SGHTA, CDR2 FQGNSA. CDR3 region: CASVRGTYNEQFF. Here the CDR3 DNA reads TGTGCCAGCGTACGTGGCACCTACAATGAGCAGTTCTTC.

This clone was counted between two and nine times. This specimen includes other DNA sequences encoding the same CDR3. The chain joins TRBV7-2 to TRBJ1-2, with 8 bases fitting TRBD1. Germline V gives CDR1 SGHTA, CDR2 FQGNSA. J was trimmed by 4 bases and V by 4 bases; bases with no gene match: 2. This CDR3 is built from 13 residues. The CDR3 nucleotides are TGTGCCAGCAGCTCGACAGGGGTCTATGGCTACACCTTC. Amino acids: CASSSTGVYGYTF.

The chain has TRBV14 and TRBJ1-1; a weak D match, TRBD1 (5 bases). Germline V lookup: CDR1 SGHDN, CDR2 FVKESK. The CDR3 length is 13 residues. V was trimmed by 1 base and J by 10 bases, leaving 13 bases between them. DNA of the CDR3: TGTGCCAGCAGCCAAGGGGGGTTGTCAAGAGCTTTCTTT. Residues: CASSQGGLSRAFF.

This clone was recorded a few times. V gene TRBV11-2 combines with J gene TRBJ2-1, with a tentative D call TRBD2 (7 bases). The CDR3 is 15 residues long. Germline V gene sequence: CDR1 SGHAT, CDR2 FQNNGV. V was trimmed by 4 bases and J by 5 bases, leaving 15 bases between them. Here the CDR3 DNA reads TGTGCCAGCAGCTCCGGGGGGCTGGTAAACAATGAGCAGTTCTTC. It encodes CASSSGGLVNNEQFF.